This T cell receptor (beta chain) was observed in a study of blood T cell repertoires in COVID-19 (dated by TCRdb to 2018 to 2021). About the study as a whole: Samples covering the acute and convalescent phases of COVID-19 were provided by collaborators in the United States, Italy and Spain. The material from the prospective study consisted of cDNA or gDNA derived from T cells, B-cell-depleted T cells, or PBMCs. Subjects who had been exposed to COVID-19, were actively infected with it, or had recovered from it provided the deeply sampled blood TCRbeta repertoires that made up the dataset. The repertoires were released in a freely available public database meant as a resource for research on the immune response to SARS-CoV-2. Samples came from the ongoing ImmuneRACE study (first 160 participants) plus 1,254 subjects from 6 global collaborators. Nearly every sample came with metadata listing a de-identified subject ID, COVID-19 status, age in years and sex. Where available, HLA class I and class II types were obtained from metadata supplied by the sample provider rather than from assay-based typing.

The full study reports these points: Clinical and demographic metadata were provided uncurated, with the amount varying by source and participant.

V is pared back by 5 bases and J by 3 bases, with 13 bases lying between the germline termini. The CDR3 has 14 amino acids, counting the end cysteine and phenylalanine. Only the CDR3 DNA stays, 42 bases, in frame from base 1. CDR1 is given as MDHEN and CDR2 as SYDVKM, both from the germline V gene. Note on this clone: Its antigen is unknown. There are no base qualities to consult, and no much larger clone falls within one base.

The immunoSEQ Assay, a bias-controlled multiplex PCR, was used to amplify TCRbeta CDR3 regions from genomic DNA. In the paper's pipeline: Within the assay, amplification of reference gene primers was used to estimate how many nucleated cells each sample contained. To quantify the absolute abundance of each unique TCRbeta CDR3 rearrangement, sequence reads were collapsed and filtered. For each sample, productive Simpson clonality was calculated by taking the square root of Simpson's diversity index across productive rearrangements. TCRdb limited this immuneACCESS table to in-frame rearrangements with V and J called. A share of clones is missing; checked studies link under half to unresolved V genes, and the rest is unexplained. The V and J calls and clone size were taken over from that table, and D and trimming were inferred from the DNA. The table for this sample lists approximately 160,000 clones; 84% of them were counted only once. The top ten clonotypes cover nearly 8% of the sample.

Participants in the prospective study were aged roughly 18 to 100 years, lived in more than 20 United States geographic areas, and enrolled through a virtual design. Cohort assignment in the prospective study relied on participant-reported clinical history from a screening survey and a study questionnaire. ImmuneRACE Cohort 3 recovered participants were defined by two consecutive negative NP/OP PCR tests, healthcare professional clearance, or symptom resolution. In the prospective study, mobile phlebotomists collected whole blood, serum and a nasopharyngeal or oropharyngeal swab from each participant. Additional blood draws and questionnaires over a 2-month period could optionally be provided by prospective study participants. Before DNA extraction, blood samples from the prospective study were shipped at room temperature or frozen.

The clonotype was recovered from a woman in her 50s who had recovered from COVID-19. The sequence joins TRBV28 to TRBJ1-2; the D gene is unclear. Sequenced sample: PBMCs or T cells enriched from blood (not recorded which). The nucleotide sequence is TGTGCCAGCAGTGGGCCGGGGAGCTACTATGGCTACACCTTC. This encodes CASSGPGSYYGYTF.